The clone carrying this T cell receptor (beta chain) appeared a few times. This CDR3 has 13 residues. Trimming pared 6 bases from V and 4 bases from J, leaving 13 bases between. Germline CDR1 reads DFQATT; CDR2 reads SNEGSKA (reference sequence). Via MiXCR, TCRdb re-called the RT-PCR reads, giving one row per CDR3 protein. The sample has approximately 720,000 distinct CDR3 sequences; 11% to 15% are singletons. The receptor was isolated from a female donor in good health, serving as a healthy control. The source material was memory CD4+ T cells from blood. This chain joins TRBV20-1 and TRBJ1-5; D gene unclear. In nucleotides, the CDR3 is TGCAGTGCCCGTCTAAGAGAGAATCAGCCCCAGCATTTT. Translating it yields CSARLRENQPQHF.